This passage covers 32 T cell receptor beta chains from one sample sequenced in a study of T cells in localized non-small cell lung cancer. Profiling relied on immunoSEQ multiplex PCR, and the TCRdb table lists in-frame clones only, not all of them. Of around 16,000 clones detected, roughly 85% appear once; the ten largest clones hold roughly 20%. This material consisted of peripheral blood, taken before any cancer treatment. The receptors were gathered from a male donor at least 60 years old with stage I lung adenocarcinoma.

The chain has TRBV20-1 and TRBJ1-1, with 9 bases identical to TRBD1. Germline CDR1 DFQATT, CDR2 SNEGSKA (reference sequence). CDR3 length: 11 residues. After removal of 5 bases from V and 14 bases from J, the junction contained 9 bases not matched to a gene. The CDR3: CSAHRGREGFF. The DNA for the CDR3 is TGCAGTGCTCACAGGGGGCGGGAGGGCTTCTTT.

The rearrangement uses TRBV14 and TRBJ2-1; the D is unclear. Germline values: CDR1 SGHDN, CDR2 FVKESK. V lost 5 bases to trimming and J lost 4 bases, with 18 bases between them. The CDR3 is 16 residues long. CDR3: CASSRGPTLLYNEQFF. The DNA for the CDR3 is TGTGCCAGCAGCAGAGGACCCACTCTATTATACAATGAGCAGTTCTTC.

The chain uses TRBV9 and TRBJ1-1, with a possible D match to TRBD1 (6 bases). This CDR3 has 15 residues. Trimming shortened V by 0 bases and J by 0 bases, and 9 bases separated the two germline ends. Germline-derived CDR1 and CDR2 are SGDLS and YYNGEE. CDR3 protein: CASSVGTVMNTEAFF. CDR3 bases: TGTGCCAGCAGCGTAGGGACAGTGATGAACACTGAAGCTTTCTTT.

The V gene is TRBV11-2, the J gene TRBJ2-7, with TRBD2 matching 7 bases. This CDR3 spans 15 amino acids. Trimming at V came to 1 base and at J to 4 bases, leaving 7 bases not matched to a gene. Germline V CDR1 and CDR2: SGHAT, FQNNGV. CDR3 in DNA: TGTGCCAGCAGCTTAGCATTGTCTAGCGGATACGAGCAGTACTTC. Residues: CASSLALSSGYEQYF.

The chain combines TRBV7-9 with TRBJ2-5, with 9 nucleotides matching TRBD1. The CDR3 sequence is 14 residues long. Germline V gene lookup returns CDR1 SEHNR and CDR2 FQNEAQ (reference sequence). V lost 5 bases, J lost 4 bases, and 5 bases stayed unmatched. The CDR3 DNA follows: TGTGCCAGCAGCCCACAGGGGGCGCGAGAGACCCAGTACTTC. This sequence encodes CASSPQGARETQYF. Together with reference TRBV7-9 and TRBJ2-5, the CDR3 gives the full variable domain: DTGVSQNPRHKITKRGQNVTFRCDPISEHNRLYWYRQTLGQGPEFLTYFQNEAQLEKSRLLSDRFSAERPKGSFSTLEIQRTEQGDSAMYLCASSPQGARETQYFGPGTRLLVL.

This chain uses TRBV27 with TRBJ2-1; D possibly matches TRBD1 or TRBD2 (5 bases each). Trimming shortened V by 5 bases and J by 8 bases, and 10 bases separated the two germline ends. The germline V gene has CDR1 MNHEY and CDR2 SMNVEV (reference sequence). The CDR3 totals 12 residues. As DNA, the CDR3 is TGTGCCAGCAGTCACAGAGGGGATGAGCAGTTCTTC. Residues: CASSHRGDEQFF.

CDR3 in amino acids: CASSSSGLAGGQNTGELFF. DNA for the CDR3: TGTGCCAGTAGTTCCTCGGGGTTAGCGGGAGGGCAGAACACCGGGGAGCTGTTTTTT. The chain employs TRBV19 and TRBJ2-2; 11 bases map to TRBD2. V trimming: 5 bases; J trimming: 1 base; junction bases outside the gene matches: 12. Germline CDR1 reads LNHDA; CDR2 reads SQIVND (reference sequence). The CDR3 extends over 19 amino acids.

The V call is TRBV9, the J call TRBJ1-5; 7 bases align to TRBD1. The CDR3 sequence is 16 residues long. The germline V gene encodes CDR1 SGDLS and CDR2 YYNGEE. V lost 0 bases to trimming and J lost 2 bases; unmatched junction nucleotides: 5. The CDR3 DNA follows: TGTGCCAGCAGCGTAGGACAGGGCCCGGGCAATCAGCCCCAGCATTTT. Amino acid sequence: CASSVGQGPGNQPQHF.

The V and J genes are TRBV6-5 and TRBJ2-7, with 7 bases that match TRBD2. V lost 0 bases and J lost 4; bases outside the gene matches: 6. Germline V CDR1 and CDR2: MNHEY, SVGAGI. This CDR3 has 15 residues. The CDR3 sequence is CASSYSIGRPYEQYF. The CDR3 DNA follows: TGTGCCAGCAGTTACTCGATCGGGAGGCCATACGAGCAGTACTTC.

J is TRBJ2-7 and V is TRBV19, with 9 bases that match TRBD1. The V and J ends lost 3 bases and 5 bases, in that order; junction bases with no gene match: 5. Germline V gene sequence: CDR1 LNHDA, CDR2 SQIVND (reference sequence). The CDR3 has 14 amino acids. DNA for the CDR3: TGTGCCAGTAGTATTGGGACAGGGACAGACGAGCAGTACTTC. It encodes CASSIGTGTDEQYF.

The V and J genes are TRBV19 and TRBJ2-1, with TRBD2 as a possible D gene (6 bases). CDR3 length: 13 residues. CDR1 LNHDA and CDR2 SQIVND come from the germline V gene (reference sequence). The V gene lost 9 bases and the J gene lost 5 bases, with 14 bases spanning the gap. The CDR3 coding sequence is TGTGCCAGCCAATTCGGGGGAAACAATGAGCAGTTCTTC. It specifies CASQFGGNNEQFF. The full variable domain, in which reference TRBV19 and TRBJ2-1 provide the parts outside the CDR3, is DGGITQSPKYLFRKEGQNVTLSCEQNLNHDAMYWYRQDPGQGLRLIYYSQIVNDFQKGDIAEGYSVSREKKESFPLTVTSAQKNPTAFYLCASQFGGNNEQFFGPGTRLTVL.

For the CDR3, the DNA is TGTGCCAGCAGTTTGGTGGGGGAGGTTGGCAAAAACATTCAGTACTTC. Its protein product is CASSLVGEVGKNIQYF. The V and J genes are TRBV27 and TRBJ2-4; a possible D gene is TRBD2 (6 bases). The CDR3 is made up of 16 amino acids. V was clipped by 3 bases and J by 3 bases, with 15 bases between them. The germline V gene encodes CDR1 MNHEY and CDR2 SMNVEV (reference sequence).

The gene calls are TRBV7-3 and TRBJ2-2; 7 bases are a match to TRBD2. The CDR3 spans 12 residues. J was trimmed by 11 bases and V by 5 bases; bases with no gene match: 5. Germline V lookup: CDR1 SGHTA, CDR2 FQGTGA. The CDR3 region is CASSNRDYELFF. The CDR3 DNA reads TGTGCCAGCAGCAACCGGGACTACGAGCTGTTTTTT.

This sequence joins TRBV5-1 and TRBJ2-1; 13 nucleotides line up with TRBD2. The CDR3 has 15 residues. The V gene end was trimmed by 8 bases and the J gene end by 6 bases; junction bases not matched to a gene: 8. The V gene's germline CDR1 is SGHRS and CDR2 YFSETQ. The CDR3: CASSLLAGGSNEQFF. The CDR3 nucleotides read TGCGCCAGTTCGCTACTAGCGGGAGGGAGCAATGAGCAGTTCTTC.

The chain recombines TRBV10-1 with TRBJ2-7, with D possibly being TRBD1 (6 bases). Trimming took 5 bases from V and 3 from J, leaving 14 bases between them. The CDR3 is 14 residues long. Germline V gives CDR1 WNHNN, CDR2 SYGVQD (reference sequence). CDR3 residues: CASSSTGTNYEQYF. The CDR3, as DNA: TGCGCCAGCAGTTCTACAGGGACGAACTACGAGCAGTACTTC.

This chain uses TRBV7-2 with TRBJ2-1; TRBD2 matches at 10 bases. Per germline, CDR1 SGHTA and CDR2 FQGNSA. This CDR3 comprises 12 residues. The J segment lost 13 bases and the V segment lost 5 bases, leaving 5 bases of the junction unmatched. CDR3 amino acids: CASSLLAGGQFF. The CDR3 region has the DNA TGTGCCAGCAGCCTATTAGCGGGAGGCCAGTTCTTC.

V gene TRBV29-1 combines with J gene TRBJ2-7; 7 bases fit TRBD1. Germline V CDR1 and CDR2: SQVTM, ANQGSEA. V was pared by 3 bases and J by 4 bases, with 6 bases of the junction left unmatched. The CDR3 loop spans 13 amino acids. CDR3 DNA: TGCAGCGTTGAGGGACAGCGGACTTACGAGCAGTACTTC. Translation: CSVEGQRTYEQYF.

V gene TRBV6-5 combines with J gene TRBJ2-5, with 9 bases that match TRBD2. Germline lookup yields CDR1 MNHEY and CDR2 SVGAGI. Trimming removed 6 bases from V and 6 bases from J; junction bases left unmatched: 14. The CDR3 sequence is 16 residues long. CDR3 loop: CASSYDGTSQGKTQYF. CDR3 nucleotide sequence: TGTGCCAGCAGCTACGACGGGACTAGCCAGGGAAAGACCCAGTACTTC.

The chain is built from TRBV29-1 and TRBJ2-1; maybe TRBD2 (5 bases). The CDR3 contains 14 residues. Looked up from germline, CDR1 is SQVTM and CDR2 is ANQGSEA. Trimming took 6 bases from V and 8 from J, leaving 20 bases between them. The CDR3 is CSVQLEGPLDEQFF. The CDR3 DNA follows: TGCAGCGTCCAACTAGAAGGGCCTCTTGATGAGCAGTTCTTC.

This clone was observed a single time. The CDR3 protein is CASSVGVTGQGAYGYTF. The CDR3 bases are TGTGCCAGCAGCGTAGGGGTCACGGGACAGGGGGCCTATGGCTACACCTTC. This sequence joins TRBV9 and TRBJ1-2, with TRBD1 matching over 12 bases. V shed 0 bases and J 4 bases; nucleotides not matched to a gene: 7. The CDR3 consists of 17 residues. CDR1 SGDLS and CDR2 YYNGEE come from the germline V gene.

The chain recombines TRBV7-8 with TRBJ1-5; possibly TRBD1 for D (6 bases). Trimming shortened V by 5 bases and J by 4 bases, and 12 bases separated the two germline ends. The CDR3 has 14 amino acids. The germline V gene encodes CDR1 SGHVS and CDR2 FQNEAQ. The CDR3 DNA is TGTGCCAGCAGCCTATGGACAGTTAATCAGCCCCAGCATTTT. It yields the protein CASSLWTVNQPQHF.

This chain uses TRBV5-6 with TRBJ1-2; D not resolved. The CDR3 consists of 14 residues. Deletions cut 4 bases from V and 5 bases from J, with 15 bases between. Germline lookup yields CDR1 SGHDT and CDR2 YYEEEE. CDR3 nucleotide sequence: TGTGCCAGCAGCATGGGCAGCTCAGATTATGGCTACACCTTC. It codes for CASSMGSSDYGYTF.

The rearrangement joins TRBV7-2 to TRBJ1-6; 7 bases map to TRBD1. CDR3 length: 15 amino acids. The germline gives CDR1 SGHTA, CDR2 FQGNSA. J was trimmed by 10 bases and V by 8 bases; bases with no gene match: 14. CDR3 region: CASRNGGQKNSPLHF. The DNA of the CDR3 is TGTGCCAGCCGCAACGGGGGACAGAAAAACTCACCCCTCCACTTT.

This clone appeared a few times. This rearrangement joins TRBV5-1 to TRBJ2-7; D remains ambiguous. Germline loops: CDR1 SGHRS, CDR2 YFSETQ. The CDR3 runs to 14 residues. Deletions cut 4 bases from V and 3 bases from J, with 14 bases between. The CDR3 DNA reads as TGCGCCAGCAGCCCCCTCGGCAGAGACTACGAGCAGTACTTC. It yields the protein CASSPLGRDYEQYF.

The chain uses TRBV6-5 and TRBJ2-1; tentatively, D is TRBD2 (5 bases). The V gene lost 7 bases and the J gene lost 5 bases, with 18 bases spanning the gap. From germline, CDR1 is MNHEY and CDR2 SVGAGI. CDR3 length: 15 residues. CDR3 residues: CASTSLEAIHNEQFF. In DNA, the CDR3 is TGTGCCAGCACTTCACTGGAGGCGATCCACAATGAGCAGTTCTTC.

The chain recombines TRBV11-2 with TRBJ2-7; 8 nucleotides match TRBD1. Per the germline V gene, CDR1 is SGHAT and CDR2 is FQNNGV. The junction had 8 bases not matched to a gene; V was cut back by 4 bases and J by 6 bases. There are 14 residues in the CDR3. CDR3 sequence: CASSYGDRGIEQYF. The CDR3 DNA reads as TGTGCCAGCAGCTACGGAGACAGGGGTATCGAGCAGTACTTC.

Points on this clone: A read error may account for a junction end that differs from germline. The chain couples TRBV6-5 to TRBJ2-2; TRBD2 is a possible D gene (6 bases). Germline V gene data show CDR1 as MNHEY and CDR2 as SVGAGI. The CDR3 has 15 amino acids. The CDR3 protein is CASSYSGLATGELFF. CDR3 DNA sequence: TGTGCCAGCAGCTACTCAGGGCTAGCGACCGGGGAGCTGTTTTTT.

This chain joins TRBV6-5 and TRBJ1-1; D is unclear. The germline CDR1 and CDR2 sequences are MNHEY and SVGAGI. Deletions cut 0 bases from V and 9 bases from J, with 11 bases between. The CDR3 extends over 13 amino acids. CDR3 coding DNA: TGTGCCAGCAGTTACTCGCTGGCGGGAAAAGCTTTCTTT. Residues: CASSYSLAGKAFF.

The chain combines TRBV2 with TRBJ1-1; 7 positions match TRBD1. CDR3 length equals 15 residues. Germline loops: CDR1 SNHLY, CDR2 FYNNEI. The ends lost 5 bases at V and 2 bases at J; junction bases unmatched: 8. As DNA, the CDR3 is TGTGCCAGCAGTCGAGAAACAGGGGCAAACACTGAAGCTTTCTTT. Protein: CASSRETGANTEAFF.

The rearrangement joins TRBV18 to TRBJ2-1, with D uncertain. Trimming pared 3 bases from V and 1 base from J, leaving 10 bases between. Germline V CDR1 and CDR2: KGHSH, LQKENI. The CDR3 is 15 amino acids. The CDR3: CASSPRERSYNEQFF. CDR3 sequence (DNA): TGTGCCAGCTCACCGAGAGAGAGGTCCTACAATGAGCAGTTCTTC.

The chain employs TRBV7-9 and TRBJ2-7; possible D gene TRBD2, 5 bases. Germline CDR1 reads SEHNR; CDR2 reads FQNEAQ (reference sequence). The V end lost 5 bases, the J end lost 3 bases, and 11 bases lay between the germline ends. The CDR3 extends over 13 amino acids. The CDR3 region is CASSPREGYEQYF. CDR3 sequence (DNA): TGTGCCAGCAGCCCTCGAGAGGGCTACGAGCAGTACTTC.

This chain links TRBV11-2 with TRBJ2-7; TRBD2 agrees at 8 bases. The ends lost 0 bases at V and 7 bases at J; junction bases unmatched: 2. CDR1 is SGHAT, CDR2 FQNNGV, per germline. The CDR3 runs 13 residues. The CDR3 region is CASSLDPGGEQYF. The DNA for the CDR3 is TGTGCCAGCAGCTTAGATCCGGGGGGGGAGCAGTACTTC.